These T cell receptor beta chains were read from a single sample in a study of cytomegalovirus exposure and HLA in healthy donors. Data came from immunoSEQ multiplex PCR; TCRdb stores just in-frame clones and leaves some out. Of 150,000 to 200,000 clones in the sample, around 75% were seen once. Specimen: PBMCs. The source is a human donor in good health. The CDR3 runs from the conserved cysteine through the conserved F or W. Fields, in order: CDR3 length, J gene, V gene, clone size, CDR3 protein. Clone size, where shown, is once, few, many, or a class for clones that have expanded.

CDR3 length: 13
J gene: TRBJ2-2
V gene: TRBV6-6
clone size: .
CDR3 protein: CASRGGGTGELFF

CDR3 length: 14
J gene: TRBJ2-1
V gene: TRBV2
clone size: .
CDR3 protein: CATKSGGVYNEQFF

CDR3 length: 13
J gene: TRBJ1-2
V gene: TRBV25-1
clone size: .
CDR3 protein: CASSDLQGRGYTF

CDR3 length: 12
J gene: TRBJ1-6
V gene: TRBV6-5
clone size: .
CDR3 protein: CASREGGSPLHF

CDR3 length: 15
J gene: TRBJ2-2
V gene: TRBV6-6
clone size: .
CDR3 protein: CASSSQGQNTGELFF

CDR3 length: 14
J gene: TRBJ2-7
V gene: TRBV6-1
clone size: once
CDR3 protein: CASCLTGGFYEQYF

CDR3 length: 12
J gene: TRBJ2-2
V gene: TRBV5-1
clone size: .
CDR3 protein: CASSPDTGELFF

CDR3 length: 15
J gene: TRBJ1-3
V gene: TRBV7-8
clone size: few
CDR3 protein: CASSPDRAPGNTIYF

CDR3 length: 16
J gene: TRBJ2-5
V gene: TRBV29-1
clone size: .
CDR3 protein: CSVGPPAGGRGETQYF

CDR3 length: 15
J gene: TRBJ2-2
V gene: TRBV9
clone size: .
CDR3 protein: CASSHLLDNTGELFF

CDR3 length: 16
J gene: TRBJ2-5
V gene: TRBV7-2
clone size: .
CDR3 protein: CASSRPLRGGGGTQYF

CDR3 length: 17
J gene: TRBJ2-3
V gene: TRBV5-8
clone size: .
CDR3 protein: CASSFERTGVVSDTQYF

CDR3 length: 13
J gene: TRBJ2-7
V gene: TRBV7-9
clone size: .
CDR3 protein: CASSFGQAYEQYF

CDR3 length: 16
J gene: TRBJ1-1
V gene: TRBV28
clone size: once
CDR3 protein: CASSPSDRLMNTEAFF

CDR3 length: 15
J gene: TRBJ1-5
V gene: TRBV13
clone size: .
CDR3 protein: CASSQSGQSDQPQHF

CDR3 length: 15
J gene: TRBJ1-5
V gene: TRBV4-2
clone size: .
CDR3 protein: CASSQDFQGERPQHF

CDR3 length: 16
J gene: TRBJ1-1
V gene: TRBV4-1
clone size: .
CDR3 protein: CASSQYGQGRGTEAFF

CDR3 length: 16
J gene: TRBJ1-5
V gene: TRBV4-1
clone size: few
CDR3 protein: CASSQGPGTTNQPQHF

CDR3 length: 14
J gene: TRBJ1-3
V gene: TRBV4-1
clone size: .
CDR3 protein: CASSTDRDGNTIYF

CDR3 length: 14
J gene: TRBJ2-2
V gene: TRBV29-1
clone size: .
CDR3 protein: CSALSGINTGELFF

CDR3 length: 14
J gene: TRBJ1-2
V gene: TRBV19
clone size: once
CDR3 protein: CASSIQSSFYGYTF

CDR3 length: 14
J gene: TRBJ2-7
V gene: TRBV9
clone size: .
CDR3 protein: CASSVRDRGYEQYF